The 9 T cell receptor beta chains in this list originate from one sample, sequenced in a study of T cells in Graves' hyperthyroidism and ophthalmopathy. The TCR beta CDR3 regions underwent amplification using RNA transcripts as the source. In the first-round RT-PCR of the TCR CDR3, the HTBI primer set was used. TCRdb analysed the multiplex PCR reads with MiXCR anew, one entry per CDR3 protein. The sample lists some 760,000 distinct CDR3 sequences; around 15% were seen once. Sequences were obtained from blood. These receptors were taken from a young woman with Graves' hyperthyroidism.

The chain is built from TRBV12-3 or TRBV12-4 and TRBJ2-7; D remains unclear. The ends were cut back, 3 bases at V and 0 bases at J, with 15 bases in the middle. The CDR3 has 16 amino acids. The DNA of the CDR3 is TGTGCCAGCAGTTTTCCCTATGGTTCCAGCTCCTACGAGCAGTACTTC. Protein sequence: CASSFPYGSSSYEQYF.

In this sample, this clonotype turned up many times. V is TRBV6-1 and J is TRBJ1-5; D remains ambiguous. Trimming pared 6 bases from V and 3 bases from J, leaving 15 bases between. CDR3 length: 15 amino acids. Germline values: CDR1 MNHNS, CDR2 SASEGT. The CDR3 is CASRTPRSDNQPQHF. CDR3 DNA sequence: TGTGCCAGCAGAACCCCCCGGAGCGACAATCAGCCCCAGCATTTT.

This clonotype appeared a few times. The J gene is TRBJ2-7, the V gene TRBV18, with D perhaps TRBD1 (5 bases). Germline V gene data show CDR1 as KGHSH and CDR2 as LQKENI. V was shortened by 5 bases and J by 3 bases, with 11 bases between the two germline ends. The CDR3 extends over 13 amino acids. The CDR3 protein is CASSKTVHYEQYF. CDR3 DNA sequence: TGTGCCAGCTCAAAGACAGTGCACTACGAGCAGTACTTC.

The chain uses TRBV13 and TRBJ2-7; 9 bases agree with TRBD2. V was pared by 3 bases and J by 5 bases, with 8 bases of the junction left unmatched. The CDR3 consists of 15 residues. Germline CDR1 reads PRHDT; CDR2 reads FYEKMQ (reference sequence). The CDR3 bases are TGTGCCAGCAGCTTCGGGCGGGAGGGCCGGAACGAGCAGTACTTC. It translates to CASSFGREGRNEQYF. The full variable domain, completed using reference TRBV13 and TRBJ2-7, is AAGVIQSPRHLIKEKRETATLKCYPIPRHDTVYWYQQGPGQDPQFLISFYEKMQSDKGSIPDRFSAQQFSDYHSELNMSSLELGDSALYFCASSFGREGRNEQYFGPGTRLTVT.

This chain links TRBV6-1 with TRBJ1-5, with D tentatively TRBD1 (5 bases). V was trimmed by 1 base and J by 2 bases, leaving 15 bases between them. Germline CDR1 MNHNS, CDR2 SASEGT. The CDR3 contains 17 residues. CDR3 coding DNA: TGTGCCAGCAGTGAAGTCCGGTTACAGGACGGCAATCAGCCCCAGCATTTT. Amino acids: CASSEVRLQDGNQPQHF.

The chain couples TRBV12-3 or TRBV12-4 to TRBJ2-1; D is possibly TRBD2 (6 bases). The CDR3 runs 15 residues. Trimming took 8 bases from V and 4 from J, leaving 18 bases between them. CDR3 DNA sequence: TGTGCCAGCTCCCCTTATCGCGGGGAATACAATGAGCAGTTCTTC. This codes for CASSPYRGEYNEQFF.

The chain carries TRBV7-9 and TRBJ2-4; no reliable D call. CDR3 length: 15 amino acids. V was clipped by 1 base and J by 0 bases, with 7 bases between them. Germline V CDR1 and CDR2: SEHNR, FQNEAQ (reference sequence). The CDR3 DNA is TGTGCCAGCAGCTTAGAAGTTCTAGCCAAAAACATTCAGTACTTC. Translating it yields CASSLEVLAKNIQYF.

This clonotype has ten or more counts. The gene calls are TRBV7-9 and TRBJ1-5, with D uncertain. V was trimmed by 1 base and J by 1 base, leaving 14 bases between them. CDR1 and CDR2 (germline): SEHNR, FQNEAQ (reference sequence). This CDR3 comprises 17 residues. The DNA of the CDR3 is TGTGCCAGCAGCTTAGTCAGTCAGCATGGGAGCAATCAGCCCCAGCATTTT. Protein sequence: CASSLVSQHGSNQPQHF.

The chain links TRBV25-1 to TRBJ1-2; D might be TRBD1 (5 bases). CDR1 and CDR2 (germline): MGHDK, SYGVNS. The CDR3 has 16 amino acids. V dropped 4 bases and J dropped 2 bases, with 17 bases sitting between them. The CDR3 sequence: CASSGPGHTRNYGYTF. CDR3 nucleotide sequence: TGTGCCAGCAGTGGTCCCGGACACACCAGAAACTATGGCTACACCTTC.